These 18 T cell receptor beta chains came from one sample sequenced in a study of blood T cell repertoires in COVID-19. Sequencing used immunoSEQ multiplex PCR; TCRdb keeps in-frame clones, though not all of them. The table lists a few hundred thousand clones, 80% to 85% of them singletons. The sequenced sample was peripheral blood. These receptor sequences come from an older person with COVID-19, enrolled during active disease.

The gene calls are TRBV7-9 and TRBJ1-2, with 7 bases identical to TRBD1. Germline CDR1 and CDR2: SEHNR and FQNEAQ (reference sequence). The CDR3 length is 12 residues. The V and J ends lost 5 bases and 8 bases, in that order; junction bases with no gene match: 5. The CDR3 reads CASSRTGEGYTF. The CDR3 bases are TGTGCCAGCAGCCGAACAGGGGAGGGCTACACCTTC.

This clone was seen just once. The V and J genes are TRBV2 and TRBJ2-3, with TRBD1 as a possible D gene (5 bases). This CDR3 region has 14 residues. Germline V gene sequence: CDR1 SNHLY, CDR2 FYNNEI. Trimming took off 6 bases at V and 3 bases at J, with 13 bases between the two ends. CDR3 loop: CASRKGLGTDTQYF. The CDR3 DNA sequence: TGTGCCAGCAGAAAGGGGCTCGGGACAGATACGCAGTATTTT. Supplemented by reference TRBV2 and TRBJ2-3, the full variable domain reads EPEVTQTPSHQVTQMGQEVILRCVPISNHLYFYWYRQILGQKVEFLVSFYNNEISEKSEIFDDQFSVERPDGSNFTLKIRSTKLEDSAMYFCASRKGLGTDTQYFGPGTRLTVL.

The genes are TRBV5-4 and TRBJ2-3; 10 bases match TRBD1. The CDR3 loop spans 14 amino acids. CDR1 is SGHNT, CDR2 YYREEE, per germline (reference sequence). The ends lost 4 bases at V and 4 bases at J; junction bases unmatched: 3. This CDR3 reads CASSQDRGADTQYF. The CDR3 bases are TGTGCCAGCAGCCAGGACAGGGGGGCAGATACGCAGTATTTT. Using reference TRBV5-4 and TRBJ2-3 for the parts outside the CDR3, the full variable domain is ETGVTQSPTHLIKTRGQQVTLRCSSQSGHNTVSWYQQALGQGPQFIFQYYREEENGRGNFPPRFSGLQFPNYSSELNVNALELDDSALYLCASSQDRGADTQYFGPGTRLTVL.

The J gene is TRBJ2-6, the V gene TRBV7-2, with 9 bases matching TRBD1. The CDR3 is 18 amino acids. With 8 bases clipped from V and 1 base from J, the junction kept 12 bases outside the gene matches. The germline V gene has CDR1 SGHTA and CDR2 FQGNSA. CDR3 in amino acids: CASRMGGQGRSGANVLTF. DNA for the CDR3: TGTGCCAGCCGAATGGGGGGACAGGGAAGGTCTGGGGCCAACGTCCTGACTTTC.

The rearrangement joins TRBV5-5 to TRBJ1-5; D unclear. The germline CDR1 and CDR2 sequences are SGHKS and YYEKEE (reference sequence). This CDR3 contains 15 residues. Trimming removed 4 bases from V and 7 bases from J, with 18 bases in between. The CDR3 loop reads CASSTVGGEGQPQHF. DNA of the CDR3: TGTGCCAGCAGCACTGTGGGCGGGGAGGGACAGCCCCAGCATTTT.

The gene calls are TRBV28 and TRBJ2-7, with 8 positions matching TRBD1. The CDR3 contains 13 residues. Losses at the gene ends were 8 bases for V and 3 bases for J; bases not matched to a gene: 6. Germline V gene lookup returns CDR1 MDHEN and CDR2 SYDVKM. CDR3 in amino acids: CASGRTGIYEQYF. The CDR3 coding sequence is TGTGCCAGCGGTAGGACAGGGATCTACGAGCAGTACTTC.

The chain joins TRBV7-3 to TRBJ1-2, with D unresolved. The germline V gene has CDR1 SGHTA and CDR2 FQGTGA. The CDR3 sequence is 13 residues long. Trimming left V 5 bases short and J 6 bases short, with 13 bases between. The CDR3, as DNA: TGTGCCAGCAGCCCGTCACCGGTGGATGGCTACACCTTC. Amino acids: CASSPSPVDGYTF. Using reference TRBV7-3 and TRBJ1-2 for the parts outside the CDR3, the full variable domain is GAGVSQTPSNKVTEKGKYVELRCDPISGHTALYWYRQSLGQGPEFLIYFQGTGAADDSGLPNDRFFAVRPEGSVSTLKIQRTERGDSAVYLCASSPSPVDGYTFGSGTRLTVV.

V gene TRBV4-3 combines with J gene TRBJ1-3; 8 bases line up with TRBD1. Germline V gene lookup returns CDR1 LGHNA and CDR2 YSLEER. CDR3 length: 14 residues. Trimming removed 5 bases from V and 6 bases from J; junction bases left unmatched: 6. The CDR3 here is CASSTKTGVNTIYF. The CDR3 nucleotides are TGCGCCAGCAGCACAAAGACAGGGGTAAACACCATATATTTT.

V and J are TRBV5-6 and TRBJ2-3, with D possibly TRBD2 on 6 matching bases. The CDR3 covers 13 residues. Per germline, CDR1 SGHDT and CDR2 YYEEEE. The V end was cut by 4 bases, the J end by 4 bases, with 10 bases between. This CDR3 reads CASSGDFADTQYF. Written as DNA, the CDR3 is TGTGCCAGCAGCGGGGACTTCGCAGATACGCAGTATTTT.

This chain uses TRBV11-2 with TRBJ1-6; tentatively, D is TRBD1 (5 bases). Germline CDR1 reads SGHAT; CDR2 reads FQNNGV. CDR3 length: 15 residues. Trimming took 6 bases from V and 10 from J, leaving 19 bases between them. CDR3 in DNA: TGTGCCAGCAGACCCCTTCAGGGTAAAGGGTCACCCCTCCACTTT. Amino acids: CASRPLQGKGSPLHF.

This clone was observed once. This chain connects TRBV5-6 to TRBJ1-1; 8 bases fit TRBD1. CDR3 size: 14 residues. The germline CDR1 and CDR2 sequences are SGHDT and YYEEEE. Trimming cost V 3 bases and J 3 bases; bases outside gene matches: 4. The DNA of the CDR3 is TGTGCCAGCAGCTCGAAGACAGGGGACACTGAAGCTTTCTTT. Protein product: CASSSKTGDTEAFF.

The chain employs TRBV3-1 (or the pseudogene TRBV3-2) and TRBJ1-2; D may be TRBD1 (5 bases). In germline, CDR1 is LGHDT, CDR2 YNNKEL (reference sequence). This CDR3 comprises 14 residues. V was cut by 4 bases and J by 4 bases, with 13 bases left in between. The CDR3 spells CASSLRQTGYGYTF. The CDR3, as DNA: TGTGCCAGCAGCCTAAGGCAAACAGGCTATGGCTACACCTTC.

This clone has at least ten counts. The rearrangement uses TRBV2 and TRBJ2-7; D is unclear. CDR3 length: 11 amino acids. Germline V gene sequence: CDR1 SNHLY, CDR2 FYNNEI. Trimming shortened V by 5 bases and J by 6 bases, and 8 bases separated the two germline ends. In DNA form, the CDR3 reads TGTGCCAGCAGTATTCAGCGCGAGCAGTACTTC. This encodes CASSIQREQYF.

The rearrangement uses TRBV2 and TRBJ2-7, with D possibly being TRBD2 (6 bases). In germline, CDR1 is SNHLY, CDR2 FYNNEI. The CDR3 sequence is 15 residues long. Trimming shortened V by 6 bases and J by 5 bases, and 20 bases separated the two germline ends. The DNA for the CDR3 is TGTGCCAGCAGGTACGTCGCTGGAGGGAAAAACGAGCAGTACTTC. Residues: CASRYVAGGKNEQYF. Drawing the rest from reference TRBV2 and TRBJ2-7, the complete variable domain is EPEVTQTPSHQVTQMGQEVILRCVPISNHLYFYWYRQILGQKVEFLVSFYNNEISEKSEIFDDQFSVERPDGSNFTLKIRSTKLEDSAMYFCASRYVAGGKNEQYFGPGTRLTVT.

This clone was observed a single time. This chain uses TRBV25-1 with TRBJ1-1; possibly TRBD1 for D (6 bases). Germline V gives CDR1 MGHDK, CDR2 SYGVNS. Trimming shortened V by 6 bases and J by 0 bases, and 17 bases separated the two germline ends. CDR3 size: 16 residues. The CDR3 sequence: CASSVLGGDVNTEAFF. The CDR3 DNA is TGTGCCAGCAGCGTTTTAGGGGGGGATGTGAACACTGAAGCTTTCTTT.

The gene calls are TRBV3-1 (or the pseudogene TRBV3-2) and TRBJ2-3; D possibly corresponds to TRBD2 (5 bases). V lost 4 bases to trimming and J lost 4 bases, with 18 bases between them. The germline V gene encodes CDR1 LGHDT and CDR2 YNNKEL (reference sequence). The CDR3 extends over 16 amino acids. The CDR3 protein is CASSPTSFTRADTQYF. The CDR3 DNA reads TGTGCCAGCAGCCCCACCTCTTTCACTAGGGCAGATACGCAGTATTTT.

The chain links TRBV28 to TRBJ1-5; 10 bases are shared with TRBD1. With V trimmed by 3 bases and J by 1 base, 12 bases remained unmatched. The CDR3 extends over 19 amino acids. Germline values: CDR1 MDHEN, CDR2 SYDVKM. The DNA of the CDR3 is TGTGCCAGCAGTTTCAGACCCGACAGGGGGCGCCGGAGCAATCAGCCCCAGCATTTT. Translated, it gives CASSFRPDRGRRSNQPQHF.

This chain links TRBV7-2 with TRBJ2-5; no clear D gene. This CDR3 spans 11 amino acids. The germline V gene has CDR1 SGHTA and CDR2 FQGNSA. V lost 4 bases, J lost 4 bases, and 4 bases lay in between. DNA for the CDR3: TGTGCCAGCAGCTCCGTAGAGACCCAGTACTTC. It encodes CASSSVETQYF. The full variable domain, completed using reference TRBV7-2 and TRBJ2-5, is GAGVSQSPSNKVTEKGKDVELRCDPISGHTALYWYRQSLGQGLEFLIYFQGNSAPDKSGLPSDRFSAERTGGSVSTLTIQRTQQEDSAVYLCASSSVETQYFGPGTRLLVL.